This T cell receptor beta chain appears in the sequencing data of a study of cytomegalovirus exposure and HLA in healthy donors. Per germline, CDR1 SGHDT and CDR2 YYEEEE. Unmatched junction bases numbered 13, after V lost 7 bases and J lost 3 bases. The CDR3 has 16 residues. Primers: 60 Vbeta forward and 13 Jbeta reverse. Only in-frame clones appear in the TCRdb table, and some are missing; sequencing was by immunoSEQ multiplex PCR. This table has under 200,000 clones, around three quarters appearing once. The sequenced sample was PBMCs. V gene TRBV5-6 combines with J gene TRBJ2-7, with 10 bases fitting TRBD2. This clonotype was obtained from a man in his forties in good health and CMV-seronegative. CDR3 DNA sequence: TGTGCCAGCCCGGGGTATAGCGGGAGGTGGGTCTACGAGCAGTACTTC. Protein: CASPGYSGRWVYEQYF.